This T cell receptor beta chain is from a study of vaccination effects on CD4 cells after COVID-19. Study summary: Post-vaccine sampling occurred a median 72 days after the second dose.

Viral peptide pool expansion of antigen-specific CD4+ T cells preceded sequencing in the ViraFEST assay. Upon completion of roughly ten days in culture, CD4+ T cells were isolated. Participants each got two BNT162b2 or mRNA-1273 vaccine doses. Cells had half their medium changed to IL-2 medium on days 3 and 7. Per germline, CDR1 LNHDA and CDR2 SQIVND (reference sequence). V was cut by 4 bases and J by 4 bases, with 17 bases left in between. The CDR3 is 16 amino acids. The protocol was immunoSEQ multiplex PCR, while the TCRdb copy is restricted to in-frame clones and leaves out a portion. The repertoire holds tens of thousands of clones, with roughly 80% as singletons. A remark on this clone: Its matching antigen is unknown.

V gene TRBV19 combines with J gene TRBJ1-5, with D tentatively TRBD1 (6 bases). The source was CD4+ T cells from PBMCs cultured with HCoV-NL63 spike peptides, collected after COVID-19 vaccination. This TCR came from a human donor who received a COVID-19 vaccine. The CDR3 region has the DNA TGTGCCAGTAGTACGACCTGGGGGCCCGGAAATCAGCCCCAGCATTTT. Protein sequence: CASSTTWGPGNQPQHF.